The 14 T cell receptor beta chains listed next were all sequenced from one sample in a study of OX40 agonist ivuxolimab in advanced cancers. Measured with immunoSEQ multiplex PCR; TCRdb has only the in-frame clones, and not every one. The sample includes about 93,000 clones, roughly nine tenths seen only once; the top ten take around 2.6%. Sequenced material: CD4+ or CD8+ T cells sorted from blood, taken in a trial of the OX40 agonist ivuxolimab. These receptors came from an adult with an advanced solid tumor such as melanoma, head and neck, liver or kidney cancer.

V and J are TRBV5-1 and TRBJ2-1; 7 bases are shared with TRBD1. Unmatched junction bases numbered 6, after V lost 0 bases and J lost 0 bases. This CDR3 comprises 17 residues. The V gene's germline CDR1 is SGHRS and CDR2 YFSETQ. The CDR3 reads CASSLADGTVSYNEQFF. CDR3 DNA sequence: TGCGCCAGCAGCTTGGCCGATGGGACAGTCTCCTACAATGAGCAGTTCTTC.

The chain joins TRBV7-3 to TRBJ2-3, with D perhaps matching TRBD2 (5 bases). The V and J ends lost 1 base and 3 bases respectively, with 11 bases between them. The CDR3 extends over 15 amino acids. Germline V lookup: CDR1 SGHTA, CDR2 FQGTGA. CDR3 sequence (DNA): TGTGCCAGCAGCTTAAATGGAGGACGAACAGATACGCAGTATTTT. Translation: CASSLNGGRTDTQYF. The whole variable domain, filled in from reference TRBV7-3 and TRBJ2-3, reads GAGVSQTPSNKVTEKGKYVELRCDPISGHTALYWYRQSLGQGPEFLIYFQGTGAADDSGLPNDRFFAVRPEGSVSTLKIQRTERGDSAVYLCASSLNGGRTDTQYFGPGTRLTVL.

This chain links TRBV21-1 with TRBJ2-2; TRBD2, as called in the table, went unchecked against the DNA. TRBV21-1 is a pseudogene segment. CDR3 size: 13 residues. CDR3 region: CAIRGGDTGELFF. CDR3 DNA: TGTGCCATTAGAGGCGGGGACACCGGGGAGCTGTTTTTT.

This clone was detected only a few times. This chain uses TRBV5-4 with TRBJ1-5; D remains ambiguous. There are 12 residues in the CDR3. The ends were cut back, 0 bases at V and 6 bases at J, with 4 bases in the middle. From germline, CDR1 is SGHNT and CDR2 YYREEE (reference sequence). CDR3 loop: CASSLAGQPQHF. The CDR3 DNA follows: TGTGCCAGCAGCTTGGCCGGTCAGCCCCAGCATTTT.

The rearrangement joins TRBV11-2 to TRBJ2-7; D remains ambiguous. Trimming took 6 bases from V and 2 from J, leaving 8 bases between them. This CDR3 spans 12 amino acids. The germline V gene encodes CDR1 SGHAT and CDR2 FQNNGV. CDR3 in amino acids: CASRITAYEQYF. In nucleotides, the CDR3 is TGTGCCAGCAGAATCACGGCCTACGAGCAGTACTTC.

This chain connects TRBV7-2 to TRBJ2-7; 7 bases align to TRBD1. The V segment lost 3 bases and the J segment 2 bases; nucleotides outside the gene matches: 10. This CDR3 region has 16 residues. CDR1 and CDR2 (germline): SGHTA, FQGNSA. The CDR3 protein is CASSFYGQVAPYEQYF. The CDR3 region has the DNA TGTGCCAGCAGCTTCTACGGACAGGTCGCACCCTACGAGCAGTACTTC.

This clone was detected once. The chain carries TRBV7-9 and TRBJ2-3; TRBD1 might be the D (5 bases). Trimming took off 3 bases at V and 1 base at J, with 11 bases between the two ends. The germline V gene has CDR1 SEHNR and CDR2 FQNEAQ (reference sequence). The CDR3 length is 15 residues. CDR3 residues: CASSLDQGRTDTQYF. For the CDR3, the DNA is TGTGCCAGCAGCTTGGATCAGGGTCGCACAGATACGCAGTATTTT.

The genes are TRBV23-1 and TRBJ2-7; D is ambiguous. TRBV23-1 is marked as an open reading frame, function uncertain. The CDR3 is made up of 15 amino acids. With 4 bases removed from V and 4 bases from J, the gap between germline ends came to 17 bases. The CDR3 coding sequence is TGCGCCAGCAGTCTATTAGTCCGTCCGGTGTACGAGCAGTACTTC. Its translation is CASSLLVRPVYEQYF.

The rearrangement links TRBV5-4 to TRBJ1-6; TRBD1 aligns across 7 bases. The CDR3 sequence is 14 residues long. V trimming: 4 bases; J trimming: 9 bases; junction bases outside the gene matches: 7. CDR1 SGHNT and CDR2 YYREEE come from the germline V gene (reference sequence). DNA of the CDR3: TGTGCCAGCAGCCAGACAGGGAGTGGTTCACCCCTCCACTTT. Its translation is CASSQTGSGSPLHF. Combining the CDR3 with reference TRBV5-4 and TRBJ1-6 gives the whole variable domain ETGVTQSPTHLIKTRGQQVTLRCSSQSGHNTVSWYQQALGQGPQFIFQYYREEENGRGNFPPRFSGLQFPNYSSELNVNALELDDSALYLCASSQTGSGSPLHFGNGTRLTVT.

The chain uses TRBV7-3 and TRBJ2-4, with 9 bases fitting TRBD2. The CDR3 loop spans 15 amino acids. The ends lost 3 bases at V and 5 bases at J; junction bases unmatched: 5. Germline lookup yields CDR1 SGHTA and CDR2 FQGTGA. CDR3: CASSFHLAGQNIQYF. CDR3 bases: TGTGCCAGCAGCTTTCATCTAGCGGGACAAAACATTCAGTACTTC.

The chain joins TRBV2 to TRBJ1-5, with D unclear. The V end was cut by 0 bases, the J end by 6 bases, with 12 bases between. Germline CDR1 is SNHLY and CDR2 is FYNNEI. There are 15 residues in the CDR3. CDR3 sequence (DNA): TGTGCCAGCAGTGAAGCCGAGGGCCGGGTTCAGCCCCAGCATTTT. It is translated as CASSEAEGRVQPQHF.

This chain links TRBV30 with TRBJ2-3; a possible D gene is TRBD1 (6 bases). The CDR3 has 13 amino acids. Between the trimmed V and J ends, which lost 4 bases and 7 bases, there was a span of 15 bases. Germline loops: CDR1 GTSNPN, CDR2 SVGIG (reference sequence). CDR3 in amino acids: CAWITQQGNTQYF. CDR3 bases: TGTGCCTGGATTACCCAACAGGGAAATACGCAGTATTTT.

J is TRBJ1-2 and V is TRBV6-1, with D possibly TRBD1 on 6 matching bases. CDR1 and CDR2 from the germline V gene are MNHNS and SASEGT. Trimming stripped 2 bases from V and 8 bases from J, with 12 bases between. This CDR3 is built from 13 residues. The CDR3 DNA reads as TGTGCCAGCAGTGAAACGGCAACAGGGGGCTACACCTTC. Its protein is CASSETATGGYTF.

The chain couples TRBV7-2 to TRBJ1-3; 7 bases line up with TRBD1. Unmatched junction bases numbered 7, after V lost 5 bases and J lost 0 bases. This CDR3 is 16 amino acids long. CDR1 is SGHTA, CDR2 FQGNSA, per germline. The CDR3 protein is CASSLTWDSSGNTIYF. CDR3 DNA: TGTGCCAGCAGCCTGACCTGGGACAGCTCTGGAAACACCATATATTTT.